This TCR beta chain was documented in a study of shared clonotypes between healthy human individuals. Study-level information: The plates for each donor numbered three CD4 naive, three CD4 memory, two CD8 naive and one CD8 memory.

A word on this clone: Its target is not known.

Study outcomes and limitations: Generation probabilities were higher for clonotypes shared across all four sorted-subset donors than for unshared ones.

CDR3 length: 15 amino acids. Germline assignment: CDR1 KGHSH and CDR2 LQKENI. V lost 4 bases to trimming and J lost 7 bases; unmatched junction nucleotides: 13. Sequencing used immunoSEQ multiplex PCR; TCRdb keeps in-frame clones, though not all of them. This repertoire shows 2 million to 2.5 million clones, approximately 93% found once; its top ten account for about 0.39%. The genes are TRBV18 and TRBJ2-7; 7 nucleotides line up with TRBD2. Sequenced: naive CD4+ T cells from PBMCs. Sample subset: CD45RA+ positively selected. This TCR was sampled from a man in his late teens or twenties in good health. Some clones in this sample may be carry-over from other donors' samples. Here the CDR3 DNA reads TGTGCCAGCTCACTCAACGCGGGAGAGGGGCAGGAGCAGTACTTC. This codes for CASSLNAGEGQEQYF. Full variable domain (remainder filled in from reference TRBV18 and TRBJ2-7): NAGVMQNPRHLVRRRGQEARLRCSPMKGHSHVYWYRQLPEEGLKFMVYLQKENIIDESGMPKERFSAEFPKEGPSILRIQQVVRGDSAAYFCASSLNAGEGQEQYFGPGTRLTVT.